The rows below give T cell receptor beta chains drawn from one sample of a study of blood T cell repertoires in COVID-19. Generated by immunoSEQ multiplex PCR, the TCRdb table keeps only in-frame clones and is missing some. The data contain about 56,000 clones, around 84% of them singletons. Source material: peripheral blood. These receptors came from an elderly woman with acute or convalescent COVID-19. The CDR3 runs from the conserved cysteine through the conserved F or W. The D gene is left open where the match is weak. Clone size is given for some rows only: seen once, a few or many times, or a class if the clone is expanded.

clone_size | d_call | j_call | v_call | cdr3_nt | cdr3_aa
NA | NA | TRBJ1-2 | TRBV5-5 | TGTGCCAGCACATTCCAGGCGGGGCAGTTCTATGGCTACACCTTC | CASTFQAGQFYGYTF
NA | TRBD1 | TRBJ1-2 | TRBV3-1/TRBV3-2 | TGTGCCAGCAGCCAACATCAGGGGGCGGGCTATGGCTACACCTTC | CASSQHQGAGYGYTF
NA | NA | TRBJ1-1 | TRBV6-5 | TGTGCCAGCAGTTTTTTAGACAGTGTGAACACTGAAGCTTTCTTT | CASSFLDSVNTEAFF
once | NA | TRBJ1-2 | TRBV6-5 | TGTGCCAGCAGTCAAACACAGTACTATGGCTACACCTTC | CASSQTQYYGYTF
NA | NA | TRBJ1-5 | TRBV6-2/TRBV6-3 | TGTGCCAGCAGTTACCGAGTAGCAGGGCTTAATCAGCCCCAGCATTTT | CASSYRVAGLNQPQHF
NA | NA | TRBJ2-3 | TRBV5-6 | TGTGCCAGCAGCCCCGAAGGGAAGCGCGGGACAGATACGCAGTATTTT | CASSPEGKRGTDTQYF
NA | TRBD1 | TRBJ1-2 | TRBV5-5 | TGTGCCAGCAGCACAGGGACAGGGGGTTATGGCTACACCTTC | CASSTGTGGYGYTF
NA | TRBD1 | TRBJ1-3 | TRBV4-1 | TGCGCCAGCAGCCACATACAGGGGGCCGGAGGAAACACCATATATTTT | CASSHIQGAGGNTIYF
NA | TRBD2 | TRBJ2-3 | TRBV2 | TGTGCCAGCAGTGGGGGCCGGAGCGGGGGGGCCCAAGATACGCAGTATTTT | CASSGGRSGGAQDTQYF
NA | TRBD1 | TRBJ1-2 | TRBV29-1 | TGCAGCGTGGACCCGGACAGGGCCAGTGGCTACACCTTC | CSVDPDRASGYTF
NA | NA | TRBJ2-2 | TRBV11-2 | TGTGCCAGCAGCCTCCCGGGGTTACGGGCTAGTAGCGGGGAGCTGTTTTTT | CASSLPGLRASSGELFF
NA | TRBD1 | TRBJ2-7 | TRBV5-5 | TGTGCCAGCAGCTTGCGACAGGGTTCCCCCGAGCAGTACTTC | CASSLRQGSPEQYF
NA | TRBD1 | TRBJ1-2 | TRBV5-4 | TGTGCCAGCAGCTCCCAGGGGGAAACTGCCTATGGCTACACCTTC | CASSSQGETAYGYTF
once | NA | TRBJ1-1 | TRBV5-1 | TGCGCCAGCAGGCGCGAAACAGGCCCCTGGGCGGCTTTCTTT | CASRRETGPWAAFF
once | NA | TRBJ2-1 | TRBV29-1 | TGCAGCACTAGGGGGGGAAGCTCCTACAATGAGCAGTTCTTC | CSTRGGSSYNEQFF
NA | NA | TRBJ2-2 | TRBV6-4 | TGTGCCAGCAGTACCGGCGGCGGGGCTCCCGGGGAGCTGTTTTTT | CASSTGGGAPGELFF
NA | NA | TRBJ1-5 | TRBV5-3 | TGTGCCAGAAGCTTGCTTCGTCAGCCCCAGCATTTT | CARSLLRQPQHF
few | NA | TRBJ2-5 | TRBV9 | TGTGCCAGCAGCTTTGGAGACTCGGCACCCAACCAAGAGACCCAGTACTTC | CASSFGDSAPNQETQYF
NA | TRBD1 | TRBJ1-2 | TRBV12-3/TRBV12-4 | TGTGCCAGCAGTACACAGGGGTCCGGCTACACCTTC | CASSTQGSGYTF
NA | NA | TRBJ1-6 | TRBV2 | TGTGCCAGCATCCTCACCCCAGGGTATAATTCACCCCTCCACTTT | CASILTPGYNSPLHF
NA | NA | TRBJ2-5 | TRBV5-4 | TGTGCCAGCAGCTTGGACAGGGTAGAGACCCAGTACTTC | CASSLDRVETQYF
NA | TRBD1 | TRBJ1-1 | TRBV9 | TGTGCCAGCAGACACTCGACAGGGAGTCCTAGCACTGAAGCTTTCTTT | CASRHSTGSPSTEAFF
NA | TRBD2 | TRBJ2-1 | TRBV14 | TGTGCCAGCAGCCAAGGGCCCAGCGGGGCTGGGCGTGAGCAGTTCTTC | CASSQGPSGAGREQFF
NA | NA | TRBJ2-7 | TRBV9 | TGTGCCAGCAGCGTAGAAACAGGCCCTACCTACGAGCAGTACTTC | CASSVETGPTYEQYF
once | TRBD2 | TRBJ2-7 | TRBV3-1/TRBV3-2 | TGTGCCAGCAGCCATTCTAGCGGGGGTCCCGAGCAGTACTTC | CASSHSSGGPEQYF
NA | NA | TRBJ2-3 | TRBV5-8 | TGTGCCAGCAGCTTGGGCGGTAGCACAGATACGCAGTATTTT | CASSLGGSTDTQYF
NA | NA | TRBJ2-3 | TRBV7-8 | TGTGCCAGCAGCCCCGGGACGGCGGAGGGGGATACGCAGTATTTT | CASSPGTAEGDTQYF
few | TRBD2 | TRBJ2-7 | TRBV2 | TGTGCCAGCAGCCCCAGCGGGGTCAACGAGCAGTACTTC | CASSPSGVNEQYF
NA | NA | TRBJ1-6 | TRBV7-9 | TGTGCCAGCAGCCCCCGGGATTCGCTATATAATTCACCCCTCCACTTT | CASSPRDSLYNSPLHF